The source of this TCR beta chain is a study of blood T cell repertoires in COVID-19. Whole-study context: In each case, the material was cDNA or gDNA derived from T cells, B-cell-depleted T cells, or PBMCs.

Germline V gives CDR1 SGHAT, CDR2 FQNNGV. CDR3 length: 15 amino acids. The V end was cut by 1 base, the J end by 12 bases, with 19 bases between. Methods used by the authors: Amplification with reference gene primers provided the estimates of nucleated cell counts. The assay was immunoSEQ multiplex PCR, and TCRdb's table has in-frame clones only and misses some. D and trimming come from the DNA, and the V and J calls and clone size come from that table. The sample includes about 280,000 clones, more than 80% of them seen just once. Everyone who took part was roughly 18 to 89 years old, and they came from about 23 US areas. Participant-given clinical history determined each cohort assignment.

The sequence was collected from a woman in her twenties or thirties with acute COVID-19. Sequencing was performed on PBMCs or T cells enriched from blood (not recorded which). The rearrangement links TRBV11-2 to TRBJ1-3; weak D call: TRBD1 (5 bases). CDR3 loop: CASSLVGATTGGIYF. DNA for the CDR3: TGTGCCAGCAGCTTAGTGGGCGCTACAACCGGGGGCATATATTTT.